The 13 T cell receptor beta chains below were found in one sample sequenced in a study of control samples from healthy donors and cancer patients. Produced via immunoSEQ multiplex PCR; TCRdb's table is partial and in-frame only. The sample includes roughly 20,000 clones, 83% of them seen just once. The sequenced sample was PBMCs. The receptors originated from a man in his sixties with head and neck cancer.

For the CDR3, the DNA is TGTGCCTGGAGTTCAACTCGGGACAAGAACACCGGGGAGCTGTTTTTT. It specifies CAWSSTRDKNTGELFF. J is TRBJ2-2 and V is TRBV30; D possibly corresponds to TRBD1 (6 bases). The CDR3 has 16 residues. Trimming took off 2 bases at V and 1 base at J, with 14 bases between the two ends. Per the germline V gene, CDR1 is GTSNPN and CDR2 is SVGIG (reference sequence).

This chain connects TRBV11-2 to TRBJ1-2; D unclear. Germline V gene sequence: CDR1 SGHAT, CDR2 FQNNGV. The CDR3 totals 12 residues. Trimming shortened V by 5 bases and J by 8 bases, and 12 bases separated the two germline ends. CDR3 sequence: CASSPNSFGYTF. CDR3 nucleotide sequence: TGTGCCAGCAGCCCCAATAGTTTCGGCTACACCTTC. The entire variable domain, with the rest obtained from reference TRBV11-2 and TRBJ1-2, is as follows: EAGVAQSPRYKIIEKRQSVAFWCNPISGHATLYWYQQILGQGPKLLIQFQNNGVVDDSQLPKDRFSAERLKGVDSTLKIQPAKLEDSAVYLCASSPNSFGYTFGSGTRLTVV.

The chain employs TRBV12-5 and TRBJ2-3; 12 nucleotides agree with TRBD2. Germline CDR1 reads LGHNT; CDR2 reads FRNRAP. J lost 0 bases, V lost 2 bases, and 12 bases had no gene match. This CDR3 contains 20 residues. CDR3 sequence reads: CASGLTPLAGGPGSTDTQYF. DNA for the CDR3: TGTGCTAGTGGTTTGACCCCCCTAGCGGGAGGGCCGGGGAGCACAGATACGCAGTATTTT.

The chain links TRBV10-1 to TRBJ2-3; TRBD2 aligns across 11 bases. The J segment lost 1 base and the V segment lost 3 bases, leaving 0 bases of the junction unmatched. The CDR3 consists of 15 residues. Per the germline V gene, CDR1 is WNHNN and CDR2 is SYGVQD (reference sequence). The CDR3 nucleotides are TGCGCCAGCAGTGAACTAGCGGGGGGCACAGATACGCAGTATTTT. This sequence encodes CASSELAGGTDTQYF.

The rearrangement joins TRBV5-1 to TRBJ2-7; 13 nucleotides agree with TRBD2. The V segment lost 3 bases and the J segment 2 bases; nucleotides outside the gene matches: 5. Per germline, CDR1 SGHRS and CDR2 YFSETQ. The CDR3 is made up of 16 amino acids. The CDR3: CASSSMGLAGTYEQYF. The CDR3 region has the DNA TGCGCCAGCAGCTCAATGGGACTAGCGGGGACCTACGAGCAGTACTTC.

The chain combines TRBV5-1 with TRBJ2-1, with 8 bases identical to TRBD2. The J segment lost 4 bases and the V segment lost 5 bases, leaving 2 bases of the junction unmatched. This CDR3 region has 13 residues. The germline gives CDR1 SGHRS, CDR2 YFSETQ. The CDR3 loop is CASRASGYNEQFF. As DNA, the CDR3 is TGCGCCAGCAGGGCTAGCGGGTACAATGAGCAGTTCTTC.

This clone was seen more than once but under ten times. The chain joins TRBV3-1 (or the pseudogene TRBV3-2) to TRBJ1-6, with no clear D. Germline loops: CDR1 LGHDT, CDR2 YNNKEL (reference sequence). Trimming removed 3 bases from V and 0 bases from J, with 3 bases in between. This CDR3 region has 14 residues. CDR3 residues: CASSQGSYNSPLHF. The DNA of the CDR3 is TGTGCCAGCAGCCAGGGCTCCTATAATTCACCCCTCCACTTT.

The V and J genes are TRBV6-5 and TRBJ2-3, with D perhaps TRBD2 (5 bases). The germline V gene has CDR1 MNHEY and CDR2 SVGAGI. Trimming removed 5 bases from V and 4 bases from J, with 7 bases in between. This CDR3 is 12 amino acids long. Here the CDR3 reads CASSRGPDTQYF. CDR3 in DNA: TGTGCCAGCAGTAGAGGGCCAGATACGCAGTATTTT.

This chain connects TRBV7-9 to TRBJ1-2, with D unresolved. The CDR3 spans 14 residues. Trimming removed 1 base at V and 4 bases at J, with 10 bases between. Germline lookup yields CDR1 SEHNR and CDR2 FQNEAQ (reference sequence). The CDR3 nucleotides read TGTGCCAGCAGCTTAGTACTCAAAGGCTATGGCTACACCTTC. Its translation is CASSLVLKGYGYTF.

This clone was seen once. J is TRBJ2-7 and V is TRBV29-1, with 11 bases matching TRBD1. The CDR3 spans 13 residues. Germline loops: CDR1 SQVTM, CDR2 ANQGSEA. The junction had 3 bases not matched to a gene; V was cut back by 3 bases and J by 5 bases. The CDR3 bases are TGCAGCGTTGACAGGACAGGGGGCGACGAGCAGTACTTC. Amino acid sequence: CSVDRTGGDEQYF.

The J gene is TRBJ2-1, the V gene TRBV18; TRBD2 aligns across 12 bases. Germline loops: CDR1 KGHSH, CDR2 LQKENI. The CDR3 loop spans 16 amino acids. V lost 3 bases to trimming and J lost 7 bases; unmatched junction nucleotides: 7. The CDR3 spells CASSPLRTSGNNEQFF. The CDR3 nucleotides are TGTGCCAGCTCACCTTTACGGACTAGCGGGAATAATGAGCAGTTCTTC.

V usage is TRBV27 and J usage is TRBJ2-1; 9 positions agree with TRBD2. CDR1 and CDR2 from the germline V gene are MNHEY and SMNVEV (reference sequence). The CDR3 spans 13 residues. The trim removed 6 bases at V and 5 bases at J, leaving 2 bases unmatched. CDR3 region: CASSRLADNEQFF. CDR3 in DNA: TGTGCCAGCAGCCGACTAGCGGACAATGAGCAGTTCTTC.

The CDR3 sequence is CASIRTGGNEQFF. CDR3 DNA: TGTGCCAGCATTAGGACAGGGGGCAATGAGCAGTTCTTC. V and J are TRBV2 and TRBJ2-1, with 10 bases fitting TRBD1. Germline assignment: CDR1 SNHLY and CDR2 FYNNEI. This CDR3 has 13 amino acids. The V and J ends lost 7 bases and 6 bases, in that order; junction bases with no gene match: 3.